This TCR beta chain was recovered during a study of T-cell reconstitution after alpha-beta-depleted transplantation in children. As it was prepared, the TCRbeta library received unique molecular identifiers. TCRdb fed the PCR reads into MiXCR, producing one record per CDR3 protein. This table has about 500,000 distinct CDR3 sequences, approximately 29% appearing once. The V gene lost 3 bases and the J gene lost 6 bases, with 11 bases spanning the gap. The CDR3 is 14 residues long. This clonotype was sampled from a human donor who donated a stem cell graft to a child with aplastic anemia. V is TRBV12-3 or TRBV12-4 and J is TRBJ2-2; possibly TRBD2 for D (6 bases). Sequenced here: PBMCs from the stem cell graft donor, sampled from the stem cell graft. The CDR3 DNA is TGTGCCAGCAGTTTTCGACTAGTTGCCGGGGAGCTGTTTTTT. The encoded protein is CASSFRLVAGELFF.